The 21 T cell receptor beta chains below all came from one sample that was sequenced in a study of CDR3 diversity in severe acne. MiXCR, applied by TCRdb to the PCR reads, yields one record per CDR3 protein. The data show 85,000 to 120,000 distinct CDR3 sequences, roughly half seen once. The sequenced sample consisted of blood. Receptor source: a male donor with acne.

Within the sample, this clonotype is medium-sized. This chain connects TRBV29-1 to TRBJ2-7; D unresolved. Per the germline V gene, CDR1 is SQVTM and CDR2 is ANQGSEA. Trimming shortened V by 4 bases and J by 4 bases, and 8 bases separated the two germline ends. This CDR3 has 11 residues. CDR3 protein: CSVAEFYEQYF. CDR3 in DNA: TGCAGCGTTGCGGAATTTTACGAGCAGTACTTC.

The J gene is TRBJ1-3, the V gene TRBV7-3; perhaps TRBD1 as D (6 bases). The CDR3 is 15 amino acids. V was pared by 5 bases and J by 2 bases, with 13 bases between. CDR1 is SGHTA, CDR2 FQGTGA, per germline. The CDR3, as DNA: TGTGCCAGCAGCCTCGGGACAAGGACTGGAAACACCATATATTTT. Amino acids: CASSLGTRTGNTIYF.

V usage is TRBV2 and J usage is TRBJ2-5; 12 bases agree with TRBD2. The CDR3 contains 14 residues. Germline trimming cut 8 bases from V and 4 bases from J; bases unmatched to any gene: 5. Germline values: CDR1 SNHLY, CDR2 FYNNEI. CDR3: CASLVTSGGETQYF. The CDR3 nucleotides read TGTGCCAGCTTAGTGACTAGCGGGGGAGAGACCCAGTACTTC. Based on the CDR3 plus reference TRBV2 and TRBJ2-5, the full variable domain is EPEVTQTPSHQVTQMGQEVILRCVPISNHLYFYWYRQILGQKVEFLVSFYNNEISEKSEIFDDQFSVERPDGSNFTLKIRSTKLEDSAMYFCASLVTSGGETQYFGPGTRLLVL.

Comment on this clonotype: A read error may be the cause here, since a much bigger clone is one base away. The CDR3: CASRGTTRETQYF. CDR3 sequence (DNA): TGTGCCAGCAGAGGCACGACCCGGGAGACCCAGTACTTC. The chain links TRBV25-1 to TRBJ2-5; D uncertain. This CDR3 region has 13 residues. Between the trimmed V and J ends, which lost 6 bases and 5 bases, there was a span of 13 bases. Germline V lookup: CDR1 MGHDK, CDR2 SYGVNS.

The V call is TRBV20-1, the J call TRBJ2-1, with 16 bases aligning to TRBD2. The CDR3 spans 19 residues. Germline V gene lookup returns CDR1 DFQATT and CDR2 SNEGSKA (reference sequence). The J segment lost 3 bases and the V segment lost 1 base, leaving 9 bases of the junction unmatched. The CDR3 region is CSARAEGTSGRAVYNEQFF. In DNA, the CDR3 is TGCAGTGCTAGAGCAGAAGGGACTAGCGGGAGGGCGGTCTACAATGAGCAGTTCTTC.

The sample holds many counts of this clonotype. The CDR3 DNA reads as TGTGCCAGCAGTTACGAACCCATTATCAATTATAGCGGGGATAGCACAGATACGCAGTATTTT. Its protein is CASSYEPIINYSGDSTDTQYF. The chain links TRBV6-2 or TRBV6-3 to TRBJ2-3, with 8 bases lining up with TRBD2. Germline values: CDR1 MNHEY, CDR2 SVGEGT. The junction had 19 bases not matched to a gene; V was cut back by 2 bases and J by 0 bases. The CDR3 is 21 amino acids.

The chain employs TRBV15 and TRBJ2-7, with D perhaps TRBD1 or TRBD2 (5 bases each). Deletions cut 3 bases from V and 2 bases from J, with 14 bases between. Germline-derived CDR1 and CDR2 are LNHNV and YYDKDF (reference sequence). The CDR3 totals 15 residues. The CDR3 here is CATSSGRDLTYEQYF. As DNA, the CDR3 is TGTGCCACCAGCAGCGGCCGGGACCTCACCTACGAGCAGTACTTC.

The table lists this clonotype with many counts. The chain joins TRBV7-9 to TRBJ2-3; 10 bases are a match to TRBD2. This CDR3 comprises 16 residues. The germline V gene has CDR1 SEHNR and CDR2 FQNEAQ (reference sequence). Trimming removed 1 base from V and 5 bases from J; junction bases left unmatched: 6. The CDR3 is CASSLGSGRAGDTQYF. The CDR3 region has the DNA TGTGCCAGCAGCTTAGGAAGCGGGAGGGCCGGAGATACGCAGTATTTT.

This clonotype was seen only once. This CDR3 is CATSDFWNTEAFF. The CDR3, as DNA: TGTGCCACCAGTGATTTCTGGAACACTGAAGCTTTCTTT. The V and J genes are TRBV24-1 and TRBJ1-1; D not certain. Trimming stripped 1 base from V and 1 base from J, with 3 bases between. Germline V lookup: CDR1 KGHDR, CDR2 SFDVKD. CDR3 length equals 13 residues.

The rearrangement joins TRBV2 to TRBJ2-6, with a possible D match to TRBD2 (5 bases). CDR1 and CDR2 (germline): SNHLY, FYNNEI. The CDR3 has 18 amino acids. The V end lost 5 bases, the J end lost 0 bases, and 17 bases lay between the germline ends. In DNA, the CDR3 is TGTGCCAGCAGTTACTGGAGGCCGGGTAACTCTGGGGCCAACGTCCTGACTTTC. It translates to CASSYWRPGNSGANVLTF.

This clonotype has at least ten counts. V and J are TRBV20-1 and TRBJ1-5; TRBD1 is a possible D gene (5 bases). The CDR3 has 15 residues. V dropped 1 base and J dropped 0 bases, with 10 bases sitting between them. Looked up from germline, CDR1 is DFQATT and CDR2 is SNEGSKA (reference sequence). CDR3 DNA sequence: TGCAGTGCTAGAGTCCGGGGCGGTAGCAATCAGCCCCAGCATTTT. Amino acids: CSARVRGGSNQPQHF.

The chain joins TRBV9 to TRBJ1-3; D might be TRBD1 (5 bases). Trimming took 0 bases from V and 4 from J, leaving 17 bases between them. The CDR3 is 17 amino acids. Per the germline V gene, CDR1 is SGDLS and CDR2 is YYNGEE. CDR3 sequence: CASSVVDQGLSGNTIYF. The CDR3 DNA follows: TGTGCCAGCAGCGTAGTTGACCAGGGACTATCCGGAAACACCATATATTTT.

This clonotype qualifies as large. This chain connects TRBV20-1 to TRBJ2-7; D ambiguous. The ends were cut back, 4 bases at V and 4 bases at J, with 2 bases in the middle. This CDR3 has 9 residues. In germline, CDR1 is DFQATT, CDR2 SNEGSKA (reference sequence). In nucleotides, the CDR3 is TGCAGTGCTAAATACGAGCAGTACTTC. This gives the protein CSAKYEQYF.

The chain is built from TRBV6-1 and TRBJ1-4; TRBD1 might be the D (5 bases). Germline V gives CDR1 MNHNS, CDR2 SASEGT. The CDR3 contains 14 residues. The germline V and J ends were trimmed by 3 bases and 8 bases, with 13 bases remaining between them. CDR3 residues: CASSEEGTSEKLFF. The CDR3 nucleotides are TGTGCCAGCAGTGAGGAGGGGACTTCCGAAAAACTGTTTTTT.

This clonotype was observed many times. This chain joins TRBV5-1 and TRBJ2-7; TRBD2 is a possible D gene (7 bases). The V gene lost 2 bases and the J gene lost 3 bases, with 12 bases spanning the gap. Germline V gives CDR1 SGHRS, CDR2 YFSETQ. The CDR3 is 14 residues long. The CDR3 DNA reads TGCGCCAGCAGCTTCGGGGGGCCACTCTACGAGCAGTACTTC. It specifies CASSFGGPLYEQYF.

The rearrangement uses TRBV6-6 and TRBJ2-2, with 9 bases fitting TRBD2. Germline loops: CDR1 MNHNY, CDR2 SVGAGI (reference sequence). The CDR3 covers 15 residues. V lost 5 bases to trimming and J lost 7 bases; unmatched junction nucleotides: 8. This chain's CDR3 is CASSRAGGRGGELFF. CDR3 bases: TGTGCCAGCAGTCGTGCGGGGGGGCGAGGCGGGGAGCTGTTTTTT.

This chain connects TRBV29-1 to TRBJ2-2, with D possibly TRBD2 on 6 matching bases. The V and J ends lost 7 bases and 3 bases respectively, with 9 bases between them. This CDR3 has 12 amino acids. The germline V gene has CDR1 SQVTM and CDR2 ANQGSEA. For the CDR3, the DNA is TGCAGCGGGGGGACTGACACCGGGGAGCTGTTTTTT. Its protein product is CSGGTDTGELFF.

The chain employs TRBV10-3 and TRBJ1-1; possibly TRBD1 for D (5 bases). V was shortened by 3 bases and J by 1 base, with 9 bases between the two germline ends. This CDR3 has 14 residues. From germline, CDR1 is ENHRY and CDR2 SYGVKD. CDR3 in DNA: TGTGCCATCAGTGACGGGGCATCGAACACTGAAGCTTTCTTT. Translating gives CAISDGASNTEAFF.

This clonotype was seen a handful of times. It is unclear where the CDR3 begins or ends on the DNA, so no DNA is shown, and the CDR3 is as TCRdb lists it. The gene calls are TRBV7-8 and TRBJ2-5; TRBD1, the table's D call, was not compared with the DNA. Counting both end residues, the CDR3 totals 19 amino acids. Germline CDR1 SGHVS, CDR2 FQNEAQ. The CDR3 spells CASSLDSEKLFFGSGTQYF.

The J gene is TRBJ1-6, the V gene TRBV20-1; D is uncertain. The germline gives CDR1 DFQATT, CDR2 SNEGSKA (reference sequence). The CDR3 loop spans 15 amino acids. Trimming pared 6 bases from V and 0 bases from J, leaving 12 bases between. CDR3 in amino acids: CSARPKSSYNSPLHF. CDR3 coding DNA: TGCAGTGCGCGCCCAAAGAGCTCCTATAATTCACCCCTCCACTTT.

This clonotype was found many times. The chain recombines TRBV6-6 with TRBJ2-3; tentative D call: TRBD2 (5 bases). This CDR3 is built from 15 residues. Deletions cut 6 bases from V and 8 bases from J, with 21 bases between. The V gene's germline CDR1 is MNHNY and CDR2 SVGAGI (reference sequence). The chain's CDR3 is CASRTRTLERGTQYF. CDR3 nucleotides: TGTGCCAGCAGAACTAGGACCTTGGAACGGGGTACGCAGTATTTT.